This T cell receptor beta chain originates from a study of blood T cell repertoires in COVID-19. Authors' analysis steps: Nucleated cell number was recorded as an estimate derived from reference gene primer amplification. TCRdb's table, derived via immunoSEQ multiplex PCR, lists solely in-frame clones and lacks some. That table supplies the V and J calls and clone size; D and trimming were determined from the DNA. Of more than 200,000 clones listed, around four fifths are singletons. This clone has just one count. Sequenced material: peripheral blood. The source of this sequence is a man aged 55 to 70 with acute or convalescent COVID-19.

The CDR3 coding sequence is TGTGCCAGCAGCCTCGGACTAGCGGGGAACAATGAGCAGTTCTTC. Its protein is CASSLGLAGNNEQFF. The rearrangement joins TRBV5-4 to TRBJ2-1, with 12 bases identical to TRBD2. The V segment lost 4 bases and the J segment 5 bases; nucleotides outside the gene matches: 4. The CDR3 spans 15 residues. CDR1 and CDR2 (germline): SGHNT, YYREEE (reference sequence).